This T cell receptor beta chain stems from a study of blood T cell repertoires in COVID-19. Trimming removed 4 bases at V and 4 bases at J, with 15 bases between. This CDR3 region has 14 residues. Germline assignment: CDR1 SGDLS and CDR2 YYNGEE. The study recruited people aged 18 to 89 years across more than 20 US areas. Exposed enrollees encountered a COVID-19 case at some point within 2 weeks before study entry. As originally analysed: Estimation of nucleated cell counts relied on the amplification of reference gene primers. TCRdb keeps only in-frame clones here, not all; method: immunoSEQ multiplex PCR. Clone size and V and J calls were adopted from that table, with D and trimming inferred from the DNA. The sample contains 250,000 or so clones, about 85% of which appear only once.

The TCR originated in a woman in her forties or fifties who had been exposed to COVID-19. What was sequenced was PBMCs or T cells enriched from blood (not recorded which). The chain links TRBV9 to TRBJ2-7, with a tentative D call TRBD1 (7 bases). CDR3 region: CASSPQGGRYEQYF. DNA of the CDR3: TGTGCCAGCAGCCCGCAGGGGGGAAGGTACGAGCAGTACTTC. Variable domain in full (rest from reference TRBV9 and TRBJ2-7): DSGVTQTPKHLITATGQRVTLRCSPRSGDLSVYWYQQSLDQGLQFLIQYYNGEERAKGNILERFSAQQFPDLHSELNLSSLELGDSALYFCASSPQGGRYEQYFGPGTRLTVT.